These 29 T cell receptor beta chains were sequenced from one sample in a study of identical twins. A single record per CDR3 protein comes from TCRdb applying MiXCR to the 5' RACE reads. The sample includes under 500,000 distinct CDR3 sequences, 13% to 15% seen only once; the top ten take 0.98%. The same sample was also used in a study of yellow fever vaccine responses in identical twins.

Material for sequencing was CD4+ T cells sorted from blood. All receptors come from a woman between 18 and 29 years old in good health.

This clonotype was observed a handful of times. The chain links TRBV6-5 to TRBJ2-7; 9 positions match TRBD1. Germline V CDR1 and CDR2: MNHEY, SVGAGI. J gave up 3 bases and V 5 bases, and 11 bases lay outside the gene matches. CDR3 size: 16 residues. CDR3 sequence reads: CASSTNPGQGNYEQYF. The CDR3 nucleotides are TGTGCCAGCAGTACTAATCCGGGACAGGGCAACTACGAGCAGTACTTC.

The chain recombines TRBV18 with TRBJ1-1; no definite D call. V was trimmed by 2 bases and J by 7 bases, leaving 11 bases between them. The germline V gene encodes CDR1 KGHSH and CDR2 LQKENI. The CDR3 is 13 residues long. DNA for the CDR3: TGTGCCAGCTCACCAACCCAGACCTTTGAAGCTTTCTTT. This sequence encodes CASSPTQTFEAFF.

This chain links TRBV20-1 with TRBJ2-1; weak D call: TRBD2 (6 bases). With 7 bases removed from V and 6 bases from J, the gap between germline ends came to 19 bases. Germline CDR1 DFQATT, CDR2 SNEGSKA (reference sequence). The CDR3 runs 14 residues. The CDR3 is CSVKWGVGSNEQFF. The CDR3 DNA is TGCAGTGTTAAGTGGGGGGTCGGGTCCAATGAGCAGTTCTTC.

This clonotype showed up just a few times. The chain employs TRBV7-2 and TRBJ2-7, with 10 nucleotides matching TRBD1. Germline CDR1 reads SGHTA; CDR2 reads FQGNSA. Trimming removed 5 bases from V and 2 bases from J; junction bases left unmatched: 6. The length of the CDR3 is 15 residues. CDR3 nucleotide sequence: TGTGCCAGCAGCCATACCGGGACAGGGGCCTACGAGCAGTACTTC. The encoded protein is CASSHTGTGAYEQYF.

This clonotype occurred a few times. The chain combines TRBV5-1 with TRBJ2-6; 7 bases line up with TRBD1. The CDR3 is made up of 17 amino acids. V shed 2 bases and J 0 bases; nucleotides not matched to a gene: 5. Germline assignment: CDR1 SGHRS and CDR2 YFSETQ. The CDR3 here is CASSLTGQRSGANVLTF. CDR3 DNA: TGCGCCAGCAGCTTAACGGGACAGCGCTCTGGGGCCAACGTCCTGACTTTC. Looking up the rest from reference TRBV5-1 and TRBJ2-6 gives the full variable domain: KAGVTQTPRYLIKTRGQQVTLSCSPISGHRSVSWYQQTPGQGLQFLFEYFSETQRNKGNFPGRFSGRQFSNSRSEMNVSTLELGDSALYLCASSLTGQRSGANVLTFGAGSRLTVL.

The chain joins TRBV30 to TRBJ2-7; no clear D gene. Germline lookup yields CDR1 GTSNPN and CDR2 SVGIG (reference sequence). The CDR3 length is 12 residues. V shed 0 bases and J shed 5 bases, with 8 bases lying between them. The CDR3 DNA is TGTGCCTGGAGTGTACGTATCGACGAGCAGTACTTC. Its protein is CAWSVRIDEQYF.

V usage is TRBV12-5 and J usage is TRBJ2-2; TRBD1 agrees at 8 bases. Germline-derived CDR1 and CDR2 are LGHNT and FRNRAP. The CDR3 sequence is 15 residues long. After removal of 6 bases from V and 6 bases from J, the junction contained 9 bases not matched to a gene. The DNA of the CDR3 is TGTGCTAGTGGCACCGGACAGGGTGGCGCCGGGGAGCTGTTTTTT. Protein sequence: CASGTGQGGAGELFF.

The chain employs TRBV12-3 or TRBV12-4 and TRBJ1-2; TRBD1 is a possible D gene (6 bases). V gave up 6 bases and J gave up 0 bases, with 17 bases separating them. CDR3 length: 16 residues. The CDR3 reads CASSWGGARPNYGYTF. Here the CDR3 DNA reads TGTGCCAGCAGCTGGGGGGGGGCACGACCTAACTATGGCTACACCTTC.

This clonotype was seen repeatedly, ten times or more. This chain links TRBV29-1 with TRBJ2-2; 8 bases line up with TRBD2. The CDR3 loop spans 13 amino acids. V shed 4 bases, J shed 4 bases, and the junction held 2 bases outside the gene matches. Germline V lookup: CDR1 SQVTM, CDR2 ANQGSEA. The CDR3 DNA is TGCAGCGTTGGGCTAGCGGGCACCGGGGAGCTGTTTTTT. This encodes CSVGLAGTGELFF.

The chain carries TRBV7-2 and TRBJ2-1; 12 bases agree with TRBD2. Trimming removed 4 bases from V and 13 bases from J; junction bases left unmatched: 2. The length of the CDR3 is 12 residues. The V gene's germline CDR1 is SGHTA and CDR2 FQGNSA. The CDR3 loop is CASSSGLAGQFF. Written as DNA, the CDR3 is TGTGCCAGCAGCTCTGGACTAGCGGGACAGTTCTTC.

This clonotype has at least ten counts. The V call is TRBV12-3 or TRBV12-4, the J call TRBJ2-5; possibly TRBD2 for D (5 bases). V lost 6 bases and J 4 bases, leaving 18 bases between the germline ends. The CDR3 spans 15 residues. The CDR3: CASSTLEESGETQYF. CDR3 nucleotide sequence: TGTGCCAGCAGCACCTTGGAGGAAAGCGGAGAGACCCAGTACTTC.

This clonotype was counted a few times. The genes are TRBV11-3 and TRBJ2-1; D ambiguous. V was shortened by 5 bases and J by 5 bases, with 10 bases between the two germline ends. Germline lookup yields CDR1 SGHNT and CDR2 YENEEA. The CDR3 is made up of 13 amino acids. DNA of the CDR3: TGTGCCAGCAGCCCCTTTTGGAACAATGAGCAGTTCTTC. It yields the protein CASSPFWNNEQFF.

At least ten counts were recorded for this clonotype. This rearrangement joins TRBV3-1 to TRBJ1-1; D remains unclear. Trimming removed 5 bases at V and 5 bases at J, with 12 bases between. The V gene's germline CDR1 is LGHDT and CDR2 YNNKEL (reference sequence). The CDR3 consists of 13 residues. The CDR3 nucleotides are TGTGCCAGCAGCTTTATGCCCGAGACTGAAGCTTTCTTT. Protein: CASSFMPETEAFF.

This clonotype was picked up one time. The chain combines TRBV5-1 with TRBJ2-1, with 8 bases fitting TRBD2. With V trimmed by 1 base and J by 7 bases, 7 bases remained unmatched. Germline lookup yields CDR1 SGHRS and CDR2 YFSETQ. The CDR3 has 15 residues. The DNA of the CDR3 is TGCGCCAGCAGCTTGTACGGGGGGGCAGTGAATGAGCAGTTCTTC. It is translated as CASSLYGGAVNEQFF.

The chain uses TRBV6-2 or TRBV6-3 and TRBJ2-5; 9 bases are a match to TRBD2. The CDR3 loop spans 15 amino acids. With V trimmed by 5 bases and J by 3 bases, 7 bases remained unmatched. Germline assignment: CDR1 MNHEY and CDR2 SVGEGT. Written as DNA, the CDR3 is TGTGCCAGCAGTACAACAGCGGGGGGTAAAGAGACCCAGTACTTC. It translates to CASSTTAGGKETQYF.

V is TRBV27 and J is TRBJ2-1; D is possibly TRBD1 or TRBD2 (7 bases each). The germline gives CDR1 MNHEY, CDR2 SMNVEV (reference sequence). This CDR3 has 16 residues. V was cut by 2 bases and J by 5 bases, with 16 bases left in between. CDR3 coding DNA: TGTGCCAGCAGTTTACCAGGGGGGAGGGGGAACAATGAGCAGTTCTTC. It encodes CASSLPGGRGNNEQFF.

The chain combines TRBV11-3 with TRBJ2-5; D gene uncertain. V was clipped by 4 bases and J by 0 bases, with 9 bases between them. CDR3 size: 14 residues. Germline V gene lookup returns CDR1 SGHNT and CDR2 YENEEA. The CDR3 region is CASSSPVNQETQYF. The CDR3 DNA reads as TGTGCCAGCAGCTCCCCGGTGAACCAAGAGACCCAGTACTTC.

Only a few counts were recorded for this clonotype. The genes are TRBV25-1 and TRBJ1-3; possibly TRBD1 for D (6 bases). Deletions cut 4 bases from V and 3 bases from J, with 13 bases between. The CDR3 loop spans 15 amino acids. Germline loops: CDR1 MGHDK, CDR2 SYGVNS. The CDR3 region is CASSVTGGFGNTIYF. In nucleotides, the CDR3 is TGTGCCAGCAGTGTTACCGGGGGCTTTGGAAACACCATATATTTT.

The chain has TRBV9 and TRBJ1-2; D remains unclear. Germline V lookup: CDR1 SGDLS, CDR2 YYNGEE. The V end was cut by 0 bases, the J end by 5 bases, with 17 bases between. This CDR3 comprises 16 residues. The CDR3 DNA follows: TGTGCCAGCAGCGTAGCTCAGCAGCCTCCTGAATATGGCTACACCTTC. Its protein is CASSVAQQPPEYGYTF.

This clonotype was seen just once. The rearrangement uses TRBV11-3 and TRBJ2-3, with D perhaps given as TRBD1 or TRBD2 (5 bases each). CDR3 length: 14 residues. Per germline, CDR1 SGHNT and CDR2 YENEEA. The V gene lost 5 bases and the J gene lost 5 bases, with 14 bases spanning the gap. The CDR3 here is CASSHRGRGDTQYF. CDR3 sequence (DNA): TGTGCCAGCAGCCACCGGGGAAGGGGAGATACGCAGTATTTT.

This chain uses TRBV29-1 with TRBJ2-7; tentatively, D is TRBD1 (5 bases). V lost 1 base, J lost 9 bases, and 16 bases lay in between. The CDR3 spans 13 residues. CDR1 and CDR2 from the germline V gene are SQVTM and ANQGSEA. The CDR3 DNA follows: TGCAGCGTTGAAGTGGCATCGGCCACAGGGCAGTACTTC. This encodes CSVEVASATGQYF.

The rearrangement links TRBV11-2 to TRBJ2-7; TRBD2 agrees at 7 bases. In germline, CDR1 is SGHAT, CDR2 FQNNGV. The CDR3 spans 15 residues. The V segment lost 0 bases and the J segment 2 bases; nucleotides outside the gene matches: 4. CDR3 DNA: TGTGCCAGCAGCTTAGATGCGGGAGTCCCCTACGAGCAGTACTTC. This gives the protein CASSLDAGVPYEQYF.

The CDR3 loop reads CASSYRSLRAGELFF. CDR3 nucleotide sequence: TGTGCCAGCAGTTACAGGAGCTTAAGAGCCGGGGAGCTGTTTTTT. The chain recombines TRBV6-5 with TRBJ2-2; D not resolved. The germline V and J ends were trimmed by 2 bases and 6 bases, with 13 bases remaining between them. In germline, CDR1 is MNHEY, CDR2 SVGAGI. This CDR3 has 15 amino acids.

This clonotype came up a few times. V is TRBV19 and J is TRBJ2-1; D possibly corresponds to TRBD2 (6 bases). CDR3 length: 16 amino acids. V lost 4 bases and J 2 bases, leaving 15 bases between the germline ends. The germline gives CDR1 LNHDA, CDR2 SQIVND (reference sequence). CDR3 in amino acids: CASSTTRTKPYNEQFF. CDR3 bases: TGTGCCAGTAGTACCACACGGACTAAACCCTACAATGAGCAGTTCTTC.

The chain links TRBV12-3 or TRBV12-4 to TRBJ2-1; D may be TRBD2 (6 bases). This CDR3 region has 15 residues. Trimming cost V 2 bases and J 7 bases, with 15 bases left between them. This chain's CDR3 is CASSLNREPMNEQFF. The CDR3 coding sequence is TGTGCCAGCAGTTTAAATCGGGAGCCGATGAATGAGCAGTTCTTC.

This clonotype was detected only a few times. The chain combines TRBV11-2 with TRBJ2-1, with TRBD2 identical over 7 bases. The length of the CDR3 is 14 residues. V shed 2 bases, J shed 5 bases, and the junction held 3 bases outside the gene matches. Germline V lookup: CDR1 SGHAT, CDR2 FQNNGV. The CDR3 bases are TGTGCCAGCAGCTTAAGCGGGAACCACAATGAGCAGTTCTTC. Encoded protein: CASSLSGNHNEQFF. The full variable domain, rest sourced from reference TRBV11-2 and TRBJ2-1, is EAGVAQSPRYKIIEKRQSVAFWCNPISGHATLYWYQQILGQGPKLLIQFQNNGVVDDSQLPKDRFSAERLKGVDSTLKIQPAKLEDSAVYLCASSLSGNHNEQFFGPGTRLTVL.

This chain links TRBV4-3 with TRBJ2-7; D may be TRBD2 (6 bases). CDR1 and CDR2 from the germline V gene are LGHNA and YSLEER. Trimming took 1 base from V and 4 from J, leaving 14 bases between them. The length of the CDR3 is 15 residues. The CDR3 nucleotides are TGCGCCAGCAGCCAAGCGTTAGGCGGACTATACGAGCAGTACTTC. Residues: CASSQALGGLYEQYF.

This chain links TRBV20-1 with TRBJ2-3; tentative D call: TRBD2 (6 bases). CDR1 DFQATT and CDR2 SNEGSKA come from the germline V gene (reference sequence). Trimming cost V 4 bases and J 0 bases, with 8 bases left between them. The CDR3 is 13 amino acids. The DNA for the CDR3 is TGCAGTGCTAACGGGGGAAGCACAGATACGCAGTATTTT. It codes for CSANGGSTDTQYF.

This clonotype occurred a few times. V is TRBV28 and J is TRBJ2-7, with D unresolved. Trimming took off 2 bases at V and 2 bases at J, with 10 bases between the two ends. The germline gives CDR1 MDHEN, CDR2 SYDVKM. The CDR3 runs to 14 residues. As DNA, the CDR3 is TGTGCCAGCAGTTTAATTCTGAAAACCTACGAGCAGTACTTC. Amino acid sequence: CASSLILKTYEQYF.